This T cell receptor (beta chain) appears in the sequencing data of a study of early T cells in non-severe SARS-CoV-2 infection. Unique molecular identifier tags were affixed to discrete cDNA molecules. MiXCR, applied by TCRdb to the 5' RACE reads, yields one record per CDR3 protein. The sample lists about 99,000 distinct CDR3 sequences, roughly 17% occurring once. The specimen was whole blood. This sequence was found in an adult who was a healthcare worker with PCR-confirmed SARS-CoV-2 infection or an uninfected control (not recorded which).

Here the CDR3 reads CASGMGGSSYNEQFF. The CDR3 DNA sequence: TGTGCCAGCGGTATGGGAGGAAGCTCCTACAATGAGCAGTTCTTC. The chain recombines TRBV2 with TRBJ2-1; possible D gene TRBD2, 6 bases. The germline gives CDR1 SNHLY, CDR2 FYNNEI. This CDR3 comprises 15 residues. The germline V and J ends were trimmed by 8 bases and 0 bases, with 14 bases remaining between them. The full variable domain, completed using reference TRBV2 and TRBJ2-1, is EPEVTQTPSHQVTQMGQEVILRCVPISNHLYFYWYRQILGQKVEFLVSFYNNEISEKSEIFDDQFSVERPDGSNFTLKIRSTKLEDSAMYFCASGMGGSSYNEQFFGPGTRLTVL.